The source of this T cell receptor beta chain is a study of cytomegalovirus exposure and HLA in healthy donors. With respect to this clone: Its antigen is unknown. One end of the junction is discordant with germline, which a read error may explain.

Notes on the study in general: The records held CMV serostatus as the only immune exposure information. In a later analysis, TCR association rates varied by HLA locus: DRB1 most, HLA-C fewest. In an earlier analysis, about 87% or about 30%: the productive usage of most TCR beta V segments.

Vbeta (60) and Jbeta (13) primers were used in the PCR. Profiling relied on immunoSEQ multiplex PCR, and the TCRdb table lists in-frame clones only, not all of them. The sample lists 50,000 to 65,000 clones, approximately 86% occurring once. This receptor was taken from a woman younger than 35 in good health and CMV-seronegative. The sequenced sample was PBMCs.

CDR3 nucleotides: TGTACCAGTGGGCCAGACCCTTACGAGCAGTACTTC. Encoded protein: CTSGPDPYEQYF. The genes are TRBV27 and TRBJ2-7; D remains ambiguous. Germline CDR1 MNHEY, CDR2 SMNVEV (reference sequence). The CDR3 extends over 12 amino acids.